The TCR beta chain described here comes from a study of CD8+CD57+ T cells in acquired aplastic anemia. In the study overall: DNA from sorted CD4+ and CD8+ cells averaged approximately 2.9 ug.

In the case of this clonotype: Its antigen is not identified.

Study conclusions and caveats: No significant patient-versus-control difference appeared in CD8+ Simpson's diversity. Almost 30 CD8+ CDR3 sequences occurred in both the patients and the controls.

CDR1 DFQATT and CDR2 SNEGSKA come from the germline V gene (reference sequence). The CDR3 consists of 17 residues. The V gene lost 3 bases and the J gene lost 0 bases, with 15 bases spanning the gap. The sequenced patients had an expansion of CD8+CD57+ cells seen by flow cytometry. TCR beta VDJ and CDR3 profiling used genomic DNA as template. In TCRdb, the reads were re-called with MiXCR into one record per CDR3 protein. Here the sample spans about 200,000 distinct CDR3 sequences, more than 55% being singletons. The V call is TRBV20-1, the J call TRBJ1-6; a weak D match, TRBD1 (5 bases). The TCR originated in a human donor with aplastic anemia. The sequencing input was sorted CD4+, CD8+, or CD8+CD57+ T cells (not recorded which) from PBMCs. In nucleotides, the CDR3 is TGCAGTGCTAGGGGGGAGGAAGGAAGCTCCTATAATTCACCCCTCCACTTT. This gives the protein CSARGEEGSSYNSPLHF.